This record looks at one T cell receptor (beta chain) sequence and its context. Its antigen is currently unknown. The CDR3 contains 11 residues. The germline V gene has CDR1 MDHEN and CDR2 SYDVKM. TRB cDNA was prepared as libraries by UMI-labeled 5' RACE. Following a re-call of the 5' RACE reads, TCRdb has one entry per CDR3 protein and lacks DNA. The sample totals 100,000 or so distinct CDR3 sequences. This sample was included in a study of CXCR3-negative and CXCR3-positive naive CD8 T cells. The overall study: There were 120 million to 150 million TRB reads altogether, and each library had about 1.5 +/- 0.3 million of them.

Study-level results: TRBV-TRBJ usage was alike in naive CXCR3-negative and CXCR3-positive cells but differed in memory cells. Naive cells that were CXCR3-positive had more hydrophobic TRB CDR3s (compared with CXCR3-negative naive cells).

This chain uses TRBV28 with TRBJ2-1; no DNA is available, so the TRBD2 call from TCRdb remains unchecked. Sequencing was performed on naive CXCR3- CD8+ T cells from blood. Subset denoted: CD45RO-CCR7+CD27+CD95- naive CD8+ T cells lacking CXCR3 (TNR3-). The sequence derives from a human donor in good health. Some clones in this sample may be carry-over from other donors' samples. The CDR3 reads CASSFSGQQFF.